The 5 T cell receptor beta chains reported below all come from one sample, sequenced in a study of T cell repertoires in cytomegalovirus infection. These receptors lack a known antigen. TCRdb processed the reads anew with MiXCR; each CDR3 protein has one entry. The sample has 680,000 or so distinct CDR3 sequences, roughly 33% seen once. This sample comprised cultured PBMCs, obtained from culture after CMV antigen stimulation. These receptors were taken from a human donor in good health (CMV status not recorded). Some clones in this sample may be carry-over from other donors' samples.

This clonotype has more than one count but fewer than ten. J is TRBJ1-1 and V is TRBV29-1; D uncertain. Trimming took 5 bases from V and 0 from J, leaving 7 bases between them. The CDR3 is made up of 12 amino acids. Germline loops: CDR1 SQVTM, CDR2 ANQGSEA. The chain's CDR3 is CSVQPMNTEAFF. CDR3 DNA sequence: TGCAGCGTTCAACCCATGAACACTGAAGCTTTCTTT.

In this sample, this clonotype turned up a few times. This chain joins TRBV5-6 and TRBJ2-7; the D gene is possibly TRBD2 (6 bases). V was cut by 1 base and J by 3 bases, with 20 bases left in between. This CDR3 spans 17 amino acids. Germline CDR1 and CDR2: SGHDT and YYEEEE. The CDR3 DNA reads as TGTGCCAGCAGCTTGCCCGCTTGGAGGGGCCGGGGCTACGAGCAGTACTTC. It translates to CASSLPAWRGRGYEQYF.

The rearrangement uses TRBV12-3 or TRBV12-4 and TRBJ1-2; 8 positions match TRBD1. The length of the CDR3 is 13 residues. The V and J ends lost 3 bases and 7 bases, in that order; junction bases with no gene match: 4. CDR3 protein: CASSFPDRVGYTF. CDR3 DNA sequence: TGTGCCAGCAGTTTTCCGGACAGGGTTGGCTACACCTTC.

The CDR3 bases are TGTGCCAGTAGTATATCAGGGAGGAATACGCAGTATTTT. Protein: CASSISGRNTQYF. The V and J genes are TRBV19 and TRBJ2-3; maybe TRBD2 (6 bases). V lost 2 bases and J lost 7, with 10 bases in between. CDR3 length: 13 residues. CDR1 and CDR2 from the germline V gene are LNHDA and SQIVND (reference sequence).

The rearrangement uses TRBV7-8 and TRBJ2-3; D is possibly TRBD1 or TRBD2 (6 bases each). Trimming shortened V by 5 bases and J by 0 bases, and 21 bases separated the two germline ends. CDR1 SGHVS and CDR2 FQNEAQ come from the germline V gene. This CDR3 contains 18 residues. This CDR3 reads CASSPSVRGVSSTDTQYF. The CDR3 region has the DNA TGTGCCAGCAGCCCGAGCGTAAGGGGGGTATCTAGCACAGATACGCAGTATTTT. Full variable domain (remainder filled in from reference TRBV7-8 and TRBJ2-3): GAGVSQSPRYKVAKRGQDVALRCDPISGHVSLFWYQQALGQGPEFLTYFQNEAQLDKSGLPSDRFFAERPEGSVSTLKIQRTQQEDSAVYLCASSPSVRGVSSTDTQYFGPGTRLTVL.